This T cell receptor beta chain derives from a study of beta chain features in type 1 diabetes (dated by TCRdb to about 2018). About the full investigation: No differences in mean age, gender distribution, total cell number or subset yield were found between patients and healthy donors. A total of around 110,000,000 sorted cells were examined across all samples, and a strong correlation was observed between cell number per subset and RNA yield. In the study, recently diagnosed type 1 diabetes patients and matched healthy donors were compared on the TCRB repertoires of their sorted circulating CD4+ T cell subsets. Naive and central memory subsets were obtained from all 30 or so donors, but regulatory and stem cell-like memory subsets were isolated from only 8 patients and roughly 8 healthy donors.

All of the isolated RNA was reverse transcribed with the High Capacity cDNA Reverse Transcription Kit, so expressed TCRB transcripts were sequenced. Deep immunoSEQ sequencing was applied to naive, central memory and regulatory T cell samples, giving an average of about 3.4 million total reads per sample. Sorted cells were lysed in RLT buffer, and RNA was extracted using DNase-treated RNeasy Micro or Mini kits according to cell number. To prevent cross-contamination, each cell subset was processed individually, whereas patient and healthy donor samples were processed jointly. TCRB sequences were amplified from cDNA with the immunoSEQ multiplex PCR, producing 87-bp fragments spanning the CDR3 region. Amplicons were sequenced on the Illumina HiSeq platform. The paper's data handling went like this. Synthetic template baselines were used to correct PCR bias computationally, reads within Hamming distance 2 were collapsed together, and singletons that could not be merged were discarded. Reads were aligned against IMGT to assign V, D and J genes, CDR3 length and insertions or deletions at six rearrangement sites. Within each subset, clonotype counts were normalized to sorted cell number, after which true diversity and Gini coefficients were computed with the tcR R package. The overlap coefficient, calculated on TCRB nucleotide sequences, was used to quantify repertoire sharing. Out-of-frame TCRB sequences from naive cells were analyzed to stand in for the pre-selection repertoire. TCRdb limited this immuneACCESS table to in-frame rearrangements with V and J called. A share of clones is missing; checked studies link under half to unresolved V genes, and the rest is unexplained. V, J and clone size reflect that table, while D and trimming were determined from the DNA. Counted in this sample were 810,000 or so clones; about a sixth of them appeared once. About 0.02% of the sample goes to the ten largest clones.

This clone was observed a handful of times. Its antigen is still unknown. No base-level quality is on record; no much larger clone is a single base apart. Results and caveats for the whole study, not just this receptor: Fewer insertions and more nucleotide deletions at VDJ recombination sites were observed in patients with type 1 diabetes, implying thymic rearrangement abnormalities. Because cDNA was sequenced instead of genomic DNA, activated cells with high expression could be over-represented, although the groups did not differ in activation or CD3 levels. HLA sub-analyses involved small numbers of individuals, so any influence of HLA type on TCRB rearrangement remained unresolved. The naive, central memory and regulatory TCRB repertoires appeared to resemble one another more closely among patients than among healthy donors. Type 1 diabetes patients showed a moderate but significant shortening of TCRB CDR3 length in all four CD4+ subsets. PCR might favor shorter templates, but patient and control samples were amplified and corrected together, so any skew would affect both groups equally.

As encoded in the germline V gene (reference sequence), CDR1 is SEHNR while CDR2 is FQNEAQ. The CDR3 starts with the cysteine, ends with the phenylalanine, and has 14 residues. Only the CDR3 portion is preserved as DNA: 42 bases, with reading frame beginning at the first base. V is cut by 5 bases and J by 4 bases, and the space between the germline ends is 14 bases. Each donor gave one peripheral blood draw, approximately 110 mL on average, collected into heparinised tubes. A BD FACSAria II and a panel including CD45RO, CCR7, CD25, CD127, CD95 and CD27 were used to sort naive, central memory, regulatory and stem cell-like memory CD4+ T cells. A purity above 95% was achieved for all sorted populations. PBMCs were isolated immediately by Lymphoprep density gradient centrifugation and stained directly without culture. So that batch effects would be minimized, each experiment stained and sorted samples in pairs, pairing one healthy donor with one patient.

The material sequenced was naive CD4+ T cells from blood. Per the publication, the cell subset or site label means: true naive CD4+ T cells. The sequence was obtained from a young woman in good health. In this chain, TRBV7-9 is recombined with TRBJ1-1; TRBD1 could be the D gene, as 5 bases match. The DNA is TGTGCCAGCAGCGCGACAACAGGAGCCACTGAAGCTTTCTTT. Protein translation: CASSATTGATEAFF.